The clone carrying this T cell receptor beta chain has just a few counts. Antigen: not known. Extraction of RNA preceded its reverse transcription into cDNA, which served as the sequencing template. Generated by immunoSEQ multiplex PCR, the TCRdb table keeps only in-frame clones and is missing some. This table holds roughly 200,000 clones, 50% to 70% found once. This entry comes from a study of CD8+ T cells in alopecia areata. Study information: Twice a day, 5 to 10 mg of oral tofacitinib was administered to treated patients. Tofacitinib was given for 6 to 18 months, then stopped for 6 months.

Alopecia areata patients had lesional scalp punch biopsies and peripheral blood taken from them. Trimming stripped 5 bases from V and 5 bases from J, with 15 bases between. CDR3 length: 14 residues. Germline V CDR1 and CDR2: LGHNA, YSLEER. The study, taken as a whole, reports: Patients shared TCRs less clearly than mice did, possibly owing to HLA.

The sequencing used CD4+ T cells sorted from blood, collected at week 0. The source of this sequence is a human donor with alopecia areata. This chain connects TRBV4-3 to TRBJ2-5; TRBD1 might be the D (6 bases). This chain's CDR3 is CASSTSGVGETQYF. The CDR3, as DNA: TGCGCCAGCAGCACGTCAGGGGTCGGGGAGACCCAGTACTTC.